Listed below are T cell receptor beta chains from one sample, sequenced in a study of blood T cell repertoires in COVID-19. Some clones are missing from TCRdb's copy, which holds only in-frame ones; the method was immunoSEQ multiplex PCR. The sample gives roughly 200,000 clones, more than 75% of which show up once; 4% to 5% is in the top ten. The sample comprised peripheral blood. Receptors were obtained from a woman of 80 years or more with acute or convalescent COVID-19. The CDR3 runs from the conserved cysteine through the conserved F or W. D genes are given only for firm matches. Not all rows give a size; the values are once, few, many and, for expanded clones, a class.

D	size	V	J	DNA	CDR3
.	.	TRBV19	TRBJ1-1	TGTGCCAGCTCTGCGAGGTGGGACACCCTCAAGAACACTGAAGCTTTCTTT	CASSARWDTLKNTEAFF
.	.	TRBV7-9	TRBJ2-2	TGTGCCAGCAGGAGGCGGAGTGGGGGGGAGCTGTTTTTT	CASRRRSGGELFF
TRBD1	.	TRBV5-1	TRBJ2-7	TGCGCCAGCAGCTCGGGACAGGGCATCCACGAGCAGTACTTC	CASSSGQGIHEQYF
TRBD1	.	TRBV19	TRBJ1-2	TGTGCCAGTAGTACCTCCTGGGACAGGGGCTATGGCTACACCTTC	CASSTSWDRGYGYTF
.	.	TRBV11-1	TRBJ2-5	TGTGCCAGCAGCTTAGGTGGCAGGGGCCAGGAGACCCAGTACTTC	CASSLGGRGQETQYF
TRBD2	.	TRBV7-9	TRBJ2-3	TGTGCCAGCAGCGAGGGACTAGCGGGAGTGGCAGATACGCAGTATTTT	CASSEGLAGVADTQYF
.	.	TRBV18	TRBJ2-1	TGTGCCAGCTCACCCGGGGTCAATGAGCAGTTCTTC	CASSPGVNEQFF
TRBD1	.	TRBV3-1/TRBV3-2	TRBJ2-1	TGTGCCAGCAGCCAAGATTACTTATACGGGACAGGCGGCAATGAGCAGTTCTTC	CASSQDYLYGTGGNEQFF
TRBD1	once	TRBV5-1	TRBJ2-5	TGCGCCAGCAGGACAGGGGGACAACGGGAGACCCAGTACTTC	CASRTGGQRETQYF
.	.	TRBV29-1	TRBJ1-1	TGCAGCGTTGATGCGCACGGGGGGAGGAGAACTGAAGCTTTCTTT	CSVDAHGGRRTEAFF
.	few	TRBV29-1	TRBJ1-2	TGCAGCGTTGAAGTGGTAATAGGGGCGGCTGGCTACACCTTC	CSVEVVIGAAGYTF
.	.	TRBV29-1	TRBJ2-3	TGCAGCGTTCAAAACACAGATACGCAGTATTTT	CSVQNTDTQYF
TRBD2	.	TRBV28	TRBJ2-3	TGTGCCAGCAGTTTAATAGCGGGATATGGCACAGATACGCAGTATTTT	CASSLIAGYGTDTQYF
TRBD2	.	TRBV5-4	TRBJ2-1	TGTGCCAGCAGCTTGGGAATAGCGGGAGGGCCCGACAATGAGCAGTTCTTC	CASSLGIAGGPDNEQFF
TRBD1	.	TRBV7-9	TRBJ2-5	TGTGCCAGCAGCCCGAGACAGGGAACAGAGACCCAGTACTTC	CASSPRQGTETQYF
.	.	TRBV15	TRBJ2-5	TGTGCCACCACCATTTGGGGCGCATCAGAGACCCAGTACTTC	CATTIWGASETQYF
TRBD2	.	TRBV6-2/TRBV6-3	TRBJ2-3	TGTGCCAGCAGTTACCCCGGTGGTAGCGGGAGAGCTAGCACAGATACGCAGTATTTT	CASSYPGGSGRASTDTQYF
TRBD1	.	TRBV19	TRBJ2-2	TGTGCCAGTAGCCCGACAGGGAATCCCGGGGAGCTGTTTTTT	CASSPTGNPGELFF
.	medium-sized	TRBV2	TRBJ1-4	TGTGCCAGCAGTGACCAGAATAATGAAAAACTGTTTTTT	CASSDQNNEKLFF
.	.	TRBV20-1	TRBJ1-5	TGCAGTGCTATTGAGAGTGGCGGGCCCCAGCATTTT	CSAIESGGPQHF
TRBD1	.	TRBV28	TRBJ1-5	TGTGCCAGCAGTGTCAGGGGGTTGGGGAATCAGCCCCAGCATTTT	CASSVRGLGNQPQHF
.	.	TRBV5-4	TRBJ2-3	TGTGCCAGCAGCTTGGATCAGGGGACAGATACGCAGTATTTT	CASSLDQGTDTQYF
.	once	TRBV7-2	TRBJ2-1	TGTGCCAGCAGCCCAGGACTCCCTCCCAATGAGCAGTTCTTC	CASSPGLPPNEQFF
.	few	TRBV10-3	TRBJ1-5	TGTGCCATCAGTGATTTTAGCGGTAATCAGCCCCAGCATTTT	CAISDFSGNQPQHF
TRBD2	.	TRBV29-1	TRBJ2-3	TGCAGCGTTGGACGTAGCGGGAGGGATACGCAGTATTTT	CSVGRSGRDTQYF
TRBD1	.	TRBV15	TRBJ1-2	TGTGCCACCAGCAGGGACAGGGGAGGGAACTATGGCTACACCTTC	CATSRDRGGNYGYTF
.	.	TRBV7-9	TRBJ2-5	TGTGCCAGCAGCTTACTCGGTGAGACCCAGTACTTC	CASSLLGETQYF
.	.	TRBV5-1	TRBJ1-1	TGCGCCAGCAGCTTGGGGCTTTACACTGAAGCTTTCTTT	CASSLGLYTEAFF
.	.	TRBV19	TRBJ1-2	TGTGCCAGTACCCGACAGCCCTATGGCTACACCTTC	CASTRQPYGYTF
TRBD1	.	TRBV18	TRBJ2-7	TGTGCCAGCTCTGGCACCGGGACAGGAAACTACGAGCAGTACTTC	CASSGTGTGNYEQYF
.	.	TRBV7-2	TRBJ1-1	TGTGCCAGCAGCAATCGGAGGGGTAACACTGAAGCTTTCTTT	CASSNRRGNTEAFF
TRBD1	.	TRBV6-5	TRBJ2-3	TGTGCCAGCAGTTACGGGCCGGGACAGAACACAGATACGCAGTATTTT	CASSYGPGQNTDTQYF
.	.	TRBV5-4	TRBJ2-3	TGTGCCAGCAGAGAACCGGCGGACATTGGCACAGATACGCAGTATTTT	CASREPADIGTDTQYF
.	.	TRBV28	TRBJ1-1	TGTGCCAGCAGTTTAGAAGCAGGGATGAACACTGAAGCTTTCTTT	CASSLEAGMNTEAFF
.	.	TRBV24-1	TRBJ1-4	TGTGCCACCAGTGACTCAAATAACAGTGAAAAACTGTTTTTT	CATSDSNNSEKLFF
.	.	TRBV2	TRBJ1-6	TGTGCCAGCCGTGGAGATTTTGCCTCACCCCTCCACTTT	CASRGDFASPLHF
.	.	TRBV21-1	TRBJ1-2	TGTGCCAGCAGCACCCTATCGGACAGTTCTATCTATGGCTACACCTTC	CASSTLSDSSIYGYTF
.	.	TRBV24-1	TRBJ1-1	TGTGCCACCAGTGATCCCCGAGCGGGTGGGACTGAAGCTTTCTTT	CATSDPRAGGTEAFF
.	few	TRBV2	TRBJ2-2	TGTGCCAGCAGTGAAGTCGGGGATAGGGAGCTGTTTTTT	CASSEVGDRELFF
.	.	TRBV7-2	TRBJ1-2	TGTGCCAGCAGCTTAGATGGGAGGGCTGGCTACACCTTC	CASSLDGRAGYTF
.	.	TRBV2	TRBJ2-7	TGTGCCAGCAGTGATTCGGAGGGGGGGTACGAGCAGTACTTC	CASSDSEGGYEQYF
.	.	TRBV4-3	TRBJ2-3	TGCGCCAGCAGCCAAGATCCTTTCACAGATACGCAGTATTTT	CASSQDPFTDTQYF
TRBD1	few	TRBV14	TRBJ1-3	TGTGCCAGCAGCCGGGGACAGTGGAGTTCTGGAAACACCATATATTTT	CASSRGQWSSGNTIYF
.	once	TRBV5-1	TRBJ1-2	TGCGCCAGCAGCTTGGAGGGAGGTGGCTACACCTTC	CASSLEGGGYTF
TRBD2	.	TRBV7-3	TRBJ2-1	TGTGCCAGCAGCTTAGCGGGAGGGTGGCCCTACAATGAGCAGTTCTTC	CASSLAGGWPYNEQFF
TRBD1	.	TRBV2	TRBJ1-4	TGTGCCACTCTAGGGGGCAGATTAAATGAAAAACTGTTTTTT	CATLGGRLNEKLFF
.	.	TRBV24-1	TRBJ2-6	TGTGCCACCAGTGATGCTGAGGGATCCGGGGCCAACGTCCTGACTTTC	CATSDAEGSGANVLTF
TRBD1	.	TRBV5-1	TRBJ1-2	TGCGCCAGCAGCCTGACAGGGGACTATGGCTACACCTTC	CASSLTGDYGYTF
.	.	TRBV30	TRBJ1-1	TGTGCCTGGAGTGTACGCAGTACGATGATGAACACTGAAGCTTTCTTT	CAWSVRSTMMNTEAFF
.	.	TRBV6-5	TRBJ2-7	TGTGCCAGCAGTCCACCACAGGGTTACGAGCAGTACTTC	CASSPPQGYEQYF